This T cell receptor (beta chain) was obtained from a study of glioma-infiltrating T cells after dendritic cell vaccination. Clones were read by immunoSEQ multiplex PCR, and TCRdb kept only the in-frame ones, dropping some. The sample consists of roughly 60,000 clones, about four fifths of them appearing once. The CDR3 is made up of 13 amino acids. V trimming: 4 bases; J trimming: 7 bases; junction bases outside the gene matches: 8. Germline V gene sequence: CDR1 SGDLS, CDR2 YYNGEE. This clone was counted a few times. As for time point: after dendritic cell vaccination, including at tumor progression/relapse.

The sequenced sample was blood, obtained after dendritic cell vaccination. This clonotype originated in a human donor with glioblastoma. This rearrangement joins TRBV9 to TRBJ2-7, with 7 nucleotides matching TRBD1. The CDR3 loop is CASSPLTGEEQYF. The CDR3 nucleotides are TGTGCCAGCAGCCCCCTAACAGGGGAGGAGCAGTACTTC.